These T cell receptor beta chains were read from a single sample in a study of beta chain features in type 1 diabetes. Assay: immunoSEQ multiplex PCR; the TCRdb copy retains only in-frame clones and omits some. The table shows roughly 60,000 clones, with about 60% occurring only once. The sequencing input was Tregs from blood. The receptors stem from a woman between 18 and 29 years old in good health. Both conserved end residues are part of each CDR3. The D gene is left open where the match is weak. Not every row has a clone size; where given, it reads once, few, many or a size class.

D | size | J | V | DNA | CDR3
TRBD1 | once | TRBJ2-2 | TRBV19 | TGTGCCAGTAGTACAGGGACAGACACCGGGGAGCTGTTTTTT | CASSTGTDTGELFF
- | - | TRBJ1-2 | TRBV30 | TGTGCCTGTCAGGGTCTGGGCTATGGCTACACCTTC | CACQGLGYGYTF
TRBD2 | - | TRBJ2-1 | TRBV7-3 | TGTGCCAGCAGCTTAGGAGCGGGGGGGCTTAATGAGCAGTTCTTC | CASSLGAGGLNEQFF
TRBD1 | - | TRBJ2-4 | TRBV5-6 | TGTGCCAGCAGCTTGGTGGGACAGGGGGCGAACATTCAGTACTTC | CASSLVGQGANIQYF
- | few | TRBJ1-4 | TRBV28 | TGTGCCAGCAGTTTAGCCGGGATTAATGAAAAACTGTTTTTT | CASSLAGINEKLFF
TRBD1 | once | TRBJ1-2 | TRBV12-5 | TGTGCTAGTGGTTTAGGGACAGGGAGCTATGGCTACACCTTC | CASGLGTGSYGYTF
- | few | TRBJ2-7 | TRBV4-3 | TGCGCCAGCGCCCGGGGGGCGAGCTCCTACGAGCAGTACTTC | CASARGASSYEQYF
- | - | TRBJ2-1 | TRBV9 | TGTGCCAGCAGCCCCAGAACAGACAATGAGCAGTTCTTC | CASSPRTDNEQFF
TRBD1 | - | TRBJ2-2 | TRBV7-3 | TGTGCCAGTTCCCCCGGGACAGGGTACACCGGGGAGCTGTTTTTT | CASSPGTGYTGELFF
- | - | TRBJ1-2 | TRBV7-9 | TGTGCCAGCAGCTTAGGGAGGGAATCGGATGGCTACACCTTC | CASSLGRESDGYTF
TRBD1 | few | TRBJ2-7 | TRBV11-2 | TGTGCCAGCAGCACCATTTCCGGGACAGGGCACGAGCAGTACTTC | CASSTISGTGHEQYF
- | - | TRBJ2-6 | TRBV5-1 | TGCGCCAGCAGCTCGACAGGTCTACGGGCCTCTGGGGCCAACGTCCTGACTTTC | CASSSTGLRASGANVLTF
- | - | TRBJ1-1 | TRBV4-3 | TGCGCCAGCAGCCAAGATCTTGCGGGGCGGAACACTGAAGCTTTCTTT | CASSQDLAGRNTEAFF
TRBD2 | few | TRBJ2-3 | TRBV19 | TGTGCCAGTGGCCGGGAGGATAGCACAGATACGCAGTATTTT | CASGREDSTDTQYF
TRBD1 | - | TRBJ1-2 | TRBV6-5 | TGTGCCAGCAGTTACGCTGGACAGGGGGGGGCTGGCTACACCTTC | CASSYAGQGGAGYTF
TRBD2 | - | TRBJ2-7 | TRBV5-1 | TGCGCCAGCAGCCTGTGGACTAGCGGGAGATCCTACGAGCAGTACTTC | CASSLWTSGRSYEQYF
- | - | TRBJ2-6 | TRBV5-1 | TGCGCCAGCAGCTTCGGCTCTGGGGCCAACGTCCTGACTTTC | CASSFGSGANVLTF
TRBD1 | - | TRBJ2-5 | TRBV7-7 | TGTGCTAGCAGCTTAAGGGACAGTTCTCAAGAGACCCAGTACTTC | CASSLRDSSQETQYF
- | few | TRBJ1-1 | TRBV6-5 | TGTGCCAGCAGACCCGACGGGGACACTGAAGCTTTCTTT | CASRPDGDTEAFF
TRBD1 | - | TRBJ2-2 | TRBV5-5 | TGTGCCAGCAGCTTTGACAGGGGGCCCGGGGAGCTGTTTTTT | CASSFDRGPGELFF
TRBD1 | - | TRBJ2-5 | TRBV18 | TGTGCCAGCTCGCAGGTACCGGACAGGGTGGTGGAGACCCAGTACTTC | CASSQVPDRVVETQYF
- | - | TRBJ1-2 | TRBV4-2 | TGTGCCAGCAGCCCTTCGGGGGGCCAGGGTAACTATGGCTACACCTTC | CASSPSGGQGNYGYTF
TRBD1 | - | TRBJ1-2 | TRBV11-2 | TGTGCCAGCAGTCCCGGGACAGGGGGCCATGGCTACACCTTC | CASSPGTGGHGYTF
- | - | TRBJ2-3 | TRBV6-5 | TGTGCCAGCAGTTACTCGAGAGAGGCAGATACGCAGTATTTT | CASSYSREADTQYF
TRBD1 | - | TRBJ1-2 | TRBV7-2 | TGTGCCAGCAGCTCCAATCGACAGGGAGCCACGAGCTACACCTTC | CASSSNRQGATSYTF
TRBD1 | - | TRBJ1-1 | TRBV4-1 | TGCGCCAGCAGCCAAGCAGGGGGATTTGAAGCTTTCTTT | CASSQAGGFEAFF
- | - | TRBJ2-2 | TRBV5-1 | TGCGCCAGCCGGACGGGATACACCGGGGAGCTGTTTTTT | CASRTGYTGELFF
TRBD2 | - | TRBJ2-5 | TRBV5-4 | TGTGCCAGCAGCTCCCGGACTAGCGGGAGGGCTGAGACCCAGTACTTC | CASSSRTSGRAETQYF
- | few | TRBJ2-3 | TRBV5-1 | TGCGCCAGCAGCATGACTAGAAGGGGAGATACGCAGTATTTT | CASSMTRRGDTQYF
TRBD1 | few | TRBJ1-3 | TRBV13 | TGTGCCAGCAGCGACAGGGTAGCTGGAAACACCATATATTTT | CASSDRVAGNTIYF
- | - | TRBJ2-3 | TRBV29-1 | TGCAGCGCCTTAGTCGATACGCAGTATTTT | CSALVDTQYF
- | - | TRBJ2-2 | TRBV11-3 | TGTGCCAGCAGCTTAGGAAACCGGGTCCCCACCGGGGAGCTGTTTTTT | CASSLGNRVPTGELFF
TRBD1 | - | TRBJ1-5 | TRBV23-1 | TGCGCCAGCAGTCAATCCACTAAGCTGACAGGGAGCGGTAGCAATCAGCCCCAGCATTTT | CASSQSTKLTGSGSNQPQHF
TRBD2 | - | TRBJ2-5 | TRBV28 | TGTGCCAGCAGTTCCCCCGGGACTAGCGGGACATCAATTCGGTACTTC | CASSSPGTSGTSIRYF
- | - | TRBJ1-6 | TRBV9 | TGTGCCAGCAGACAGGGAAATAATTCACCCCTCCACTTT | CASRQGNNSPLHF
- | few | TRBJ1-3 | TRBV7-2 | TGTGCCAGCAGCGCCAGGGCACAGGGAGCTGGACCGGCCATATATTTT | CASSARAQGAGPAIYF
- | few | TRBJ1-5 | TRBV19 | TGTGCCAGTAGTTTTACAGGGAATCAGCCCCAGCATTTT | CASSFTGNQPQHF
- | - | TRBJ1-5 | TRBV2 | TGTGCCAGCAGGTCAGGGGCAGGTCAGCCCCAGCATTTT | CASRSGAGQPQHF
- | - | TRBJ1-1 | TRBV5-6 | TGTGCCAGCAGCCCAACTGGAGTTTACACTGAAGCTTTCTTT | CASSPTGVYTEAFF